Presented here are 24 T cell receptor beta chains from one specimen sequenced in a study of shared clonotypes between healthy human individuals. This table comes from immunoSEQ multiplex PCR, and its TCRdb copy is limited to in-frame clones, with some not included. The sample holds about 990,000 clones, about four fifths seen once. The sequencing input was memory CD4+ T cells from PBMCs. Subset indicated: CD45RA-negative fraction. All receptors derive from a man aged 18-30 years in good health. Some clones in this sample may be carry-over from other donors' samples.

This sequence joins TRBV5-1 and TRBJ2-3, with D possibly being TRBD1 (6 bases). V was trimmed by 2 bases and J by 4 bases, leaving 11 bases between them. Germline values: CDR1 SGHRS, CDR2 YFSETQ. The length of the CDR3 is 14 residues. This CDR3 is CASSFAQGPDTQYF. The CDR3 DNA reads as TGCGCCAGCAGCTTCGCACAGGGTCCAGATACGCAGTATTTT.

This clone was seen a handful of times. The J gene is TRBJ1-2, the V gene TRBV5-6; 7 positions agree with TRBD1. Germline trimming cut 5 bases from V and 3 bases from J; bases unmatched to any gene: 7. The V gene's germline CDR1 is SGHDT and CDR2 YYEEEE. This CDR3 has 14 amino acids. DNA of the CDR3: TGTGCCAGCAGGCTGACAGGGAAAGACTATGGCTACACCTTC. Protein: CASRLTGKDYGYTF. Full variable domain (outside the CDR3, taken from reference TRBV5-6 and TRBJ1-2): DAGVTQSPTHLIKTRGQQVTLRCSPKSGHDTVSWYQQALGQGPQFIFQYYEEEERQRGNFPDRFSGHQFPNYSSELNVNALLLGDSALYLCASRLTGKDYGYTFGSGTRLTVV.

The chain uses TRBV5-1 and TRBJ2-5; D may be TRBD1 or TRBD2 (5 bases each). V was cut by 0 bases and J by 7 bases, with 13 bases left in between. This CDR3 contains 14 residues. CDR1 is SGHRS and CDR2 is YFSETQ in the germline V gene. CDR3 amino acids: CASSLEVGDRTQYF. CDR3 sequence (DNA): TGCGCCAGCAGCTTGGAAGTTGGGGACCGGACCCAGTACTTC. Based on the CDR3 plus reference TRBV5-1 and TRBJ2-5, the full variable domain is KAGVTQTPRYLIKTRGQQVTLSCSPISGHRSVSWYQQTPGQGLQFLFEYFSETQRNKGNFPGRFSGRQFSNSRSEMNVSTLELGDSALYLCASSLEVGDRTQYFGPGTRLLVL.

The J gene is TRBJ1-1, the V gene TRBV5-1, with 12 bases that match TRBD1. V was clipped by 0 bases and J by 10 bases; unmatched bases: 4. CDR1 is SGHRS and CDR2 is YFSETQ in the germline V gene. This CDR3 has 14 residues. CDR3 DNA sequence: TGCGCCAGCAGCTTGGGTGGGACAGGGGGCTCAGCTTTCTTT. Translated, it gives CASSLGGTGGSAFF.

V gene TRBV5-1 combines with J gene TRBJ1-6; 8 bases are shared with TRBD1. The CDR3 is 14 residues long. V gave up 4 bases and J gave up 7 bases; unmatched junction bases: 4. Germline V CDR1 and CDR2: SGHRS, YFSETQ. For the CDR3, the DNA is TGCGCCAGCAGCCGGGACAGGAAAAATTCACCCCTCCACTTT. Its translation: CASSRDRKNSPLHF.

The V call is TRBV9, the J call TRBJ1-5; D uncertain. This CDR3 spans 13 amino acids. V was clipped by 7 bases and J by 3 bases, with 11 bases between them. Germline V gene sequence: CDR1 SGDLS, CDR2 YYNGEE. For the CDR3, the DNA is TGTGCCAGCGGCCCAAAATACAATCAGCCCCAGCATTTT. Its protein is CASGPKYNQPQHF.

In its sample, this clone was seen a few times. This chain connects TRBV27 to TRBJ1-2; TRBD1 aligns across 7 bases. Per germline, CDR1 MNHEY and CDR2 SMNVEV (reference sequence). V gave up 6 bases and J gave up 3 bases; unmatched junction bases: 10. This CDR3 is 15 amino acids long. The CDR3 coding sequence is TGTGCCAGCAGACCCATAGACAGGGAGGACTATGGCTACACCTTC. Translated, it gives CASRPIDREDYGYTF.

The V gene is TRBV12-5, the J gene TRBJ2-1; perhaps TRBD1 as D (5 bases). Germline assignment: CDR1 LGHNT and CDR2 FRNRAP. Trimming took off 2 bases at V and 0 bases at J, with 20 bases between the two ends. This CDR3 comprises 19 residues. CDR3 nucleotides: TGTGCTAGTGGTTTGCTCCGGATACTTCAGGGAAGCTCCTACAATGAGCAGTTCTTC. Translated: CASGLLRILQGSSYNEQFF.

The chain carries TRBV28 and TRBJ1-1; D may be TRBD1 (5 bases). This CDR3 region has 16 residues. The V gene lost 6 bases and the J gene lost 1 base, with 18 bases spanning the gap. The germline CDR1 and CDR2 sequences are MDHEN and SYDVKM. The CDR3 bases are TGTGCCAGCAGCAAGGGGTCAATAGTTGGGAACACTGAAGCTTTCTTT. Encoded protein: CASSKGSIVGNTEAFF.

The chain links TRBV4-2 to TRBJ1-6; D unclear. This CDR3 is built from 13 residues. Trimming removed 2 bases from V and 12 bases from J, with 11 bases in between. The V gene's germline CDR1 is LGHNA and CDR2 YNFKEQ. CDR3 in amino acids: CASSQRGRQPLHF. DNA for the CDR3: TGTGCCAGCAGCCAACGAGGACGGCAACCCCTCCACTTT.

The chain is built from TRBV18 and TRBJ2-7; no clear D. The ends were cut back, 6 bases at V and 2 bases at J, with 14 bases in the middle. This CDR3 region has 14 residues. Germline V gives CDR1 KGHSH, CDR2 LQKENI. CDR3 nucleotides: TGTGCCAGCTCGACCGGGCAGACGGCCTACGAGCAGTACTTC. Protein: CASSTGQTAYEQYF. The complete variable domain, with remaining parts taken from reference TRBV18 and TRBJ2-7, reads NAGVMQNPRHLVRRRGQEARLRCSPMKGHSHVYWYRQLPEEGLKFMVYLQKENIIDESGMPKERFSAEFPKEGPSILRIQQVVRGDSAAYFCASSTGQTAYEQYFGPGTRLTVT.

The genes are TRBV7-2 and TRBJ2-1; D is unresolved. V was clipped by 5 bases and J by 6 bases, with 11 bases between them. This CDR3 is built from 13 residues. Germline V gene data show CDR1 as SGHTA and CDR2 as FQGNSA. CDR3 loop: CASSPWTINEQFF. The DNA of the CDR3 is TGTGCCAGCAGCCCCTGGACCATCAATGAGCAGTTCTTC.

J is TRBJ2-4 and V is TRBV5-1; the match to TRBD1 covers 7 bases. V trimming: 3 bases; J trimming: 3 bases; junction bases outside the gene matches: 3. CDR1 SGHRS and CDR2 YFSETQ come from the germline V gene. The CDR3 has 14 residues. The CDR3, as DNA: TGCGCCAGCAGCTCGGACAGGTTCAAAAACATTCAGTACTTC. Translating gives CASSSDRFKNIQYF.

V and J are TRBV5-1 and TRBJ2-7, with D perhaps TRBD2 (5 bases). The CDR3 runs to 14 residues. CDR1 and CDR2 (germline): SGHRS, YFSETQ. V was cut by 5 bases and J by 6 bases, with 18 bases left in between. CDR3 in amino acids: CASRPLEGLVEQYF. CDR3 DNA sequence: TGCGCCAGCAGGCCCCTCGAGGGCCTGGTCGAGCAGTACTTC.

A word on this clone: This sequence may be a read error, since a much larger clone differs from it by one base. This sequence joins TRBV5-1 and TRBJ2-7; no clear D gene. The CDR3 extends over 15 amino acids. In germline, CDR1 is SGHRS, CDR2 YFSETQ. V lost 0 bases, J lost 0 bases, and 10 bases lay in between. For the CDR3, the DNA is TGCGCCAGCAGCTTGGGATTTCGTAGCTCCTACGAGCAGTACTTC. It specifies CASSLGFRSSYEQYF.

Note on this clone: Being one base from a much bigger clone, this may be a read error. The same CDR3 can be traced to other DNA sequences in this sample. The chain carries TRBV2 and TRBJ2-7; 7 bases map to TRBD2. The CDR3 length is 12 residues. CDR1 is SNHLY, CDR2 FYNNEI, per germline. The CDR3 sequence is CASQRGSYEQYF. The CDR3 DNA follows: TGTGCCAGCCAGCGGGGCTCCTACGAACAGTACTTC.

J is TRBJ1-4 and V is TRBV15; unclear D gene. V was clipped by 0 bases and J by 4 bases, with 9 bases between them. CDR1 and CDR2 from the germline V gene are LNHNV and YYDKDF (reference sequence). The CDR3 runs to 15 residues. CDR3 sequence: CATSRDRRDNEKLFF. The CDR3 DNA is TGTGCCACCAGCAGAGATAGGAGGGATAATGAAAAACTGTTTTTT.

This clone was found once. The rearrangement joins TRBV11-2 to TRBJ1-3; 7 nucleotides match TRBD1. From germline, CDR1 is SGHAT and CDR2 FQNNGV. V shed 1 base, J shed 4 bases, and the junction held 4 bases outside the gene matches. This CDR3 is built from 15 residues. The CDR3 DNA follows: TGTGCCAGCAGCTTAGGAGGGGGCATCGGAAACACCATATATTTT. Protein sequence: CASSLGGGIGNTIYF.

In DNA, the CDR3 is TGTGCCTTTACTGTCAGGGATACGCAGTATTTT. Translation: CAFTVRDTQYF. The rearrangement uses TRBV30 and TRBJ2-3; D unresolved. Germline CDR1 is GTSNPN and CDR2 is SVGIG (reference sequence). V was clipped by 7 bases and J by 6 bases, with 11 bases between them. The CDR3 has 11 residues.

This clone came up once. One base separates it from a far larger clone, so it is likely a read error. CDR3 sequence: CASSSSQGNTIYF. The CDR3 nucleotides are TGTGCCAGCAGCTCATCACAGGGAAACACCATATATTTT. This sequence joins TRBV7-2 and TRBJ1-3; D is unresolved. Germline V gives CDR1 SGHTA, CDR2 FQGNSA. This CDR3 region has 13 residues. The V and J ends lost 4 bases and 4 bases respectively, with 8 bases between them.

The CDR3 DNA sequence: TGTGCCAGCAGCTTAGGGGGGGCTAGCAATCAGCCCCAGCATTTT. This gives the protein CASSLGGASNQPQHF. This chain links TRBV7-2 with TRBJ1-5, with a possible D match to TRBD1 (6 bases). The V gene lost 1 base and the J gene lost 0 bases, with 7 bases spanning the gap. This CDR3 spans 15 amino acids. Germline CDR1 SGHTA, CDR2 FQGNSA.

The V and J genes are TRBV5-4 and TRBJ2-7; tentatively, D is TRBD1 (5 bases). The V end lost 4 bases, the J end lost 0 bases, and 11 bases lay between the germline ends. The CDR3 has 14 amino acids. Germline V CDR1 and CDR2: SGHNT, YYREEE (reference sequence). The chain's CDR3 is CASSRQTSSYEQYF. Written as DNA, the CDR3 is TGTGCCAGCAGCCGACAGACGAGCTCCTACGAGCAGTACTTC.

V is TRBV28 and J is TRBJ2-1, with unresolved D. This CDR3 has 11 residues. The V gene's germline CDR1 is MDHEN and CDR2 SYDVKM. Trimming took 10 bases from V and 8 from J, leaving 12 bases between them. The CDR3 reads CATLRIDEQFF. Written as DNA, the CDR3 is TGTGCCACCCTTAGGATAGATGAGCAGTTCTTC.

The V and J genes are TRBV11-2 and TRBJ1-2, with D maybe TRBD1 (5 bases). Trimming stripped 5 bases from V and 8 bases from J, with 21 bases between. CDR1 is SGHAT, CDR2 FQNNGV, per germline. This CDR3 is 15 amino acids long. CDR3 in DNA: TGTGCCAGCAGCGCGGCCCGGGGACCCCATGGAGGCTACACCTTC. Translating it yields CASSAARGPHGGYTF.